These 3 T cell receptor beta chains share one sample of origin, sequenced in a study of Ad26.COV2.S vaccination and SARS-CoV-2 variants. Method: immunoSEQ multiplex PCR; TCRdb's copy keeps in-frame clones and lacks some. The table records roughly 700,000 clones, 70% to 90% of them present only once. Described treatment: 15 to 20 received Ad26.COV2.S at low or high dose, single or two shots; about 5 received placebo; per-sample allocation not given. Collection of samples fell on day 63 after the first vaccine or placebo injection. Sequencing used peripheral blood, obtained in a trial of Ad26.COV2.S vaccine versus placebo. These receptors were collected from a person between 18 and 65 years old who received the Ad26.COV2.S COVID-19 vaccine or a placebo.

V and J are TRBV25-1 and TRBJ1-2; D uncertain. V was cut by 0 bases and J by 0 bases, with 14 bases left in between. This CDR3 spans 17 amino acids. Germline V CDR1 and CDR2: MGHDK, SYGVNS. This chain's CDR3 is CASSEYLGPLANYGYTF. The CDR3 DNA is TGTGCCAGCAGTGAATATTTGGGTCCGCTGGCTAACTATGGCTACACCTTC.

The chain joins TRBV6-5 to TRBJ2-1; 13 bases map to TRBD2. The length of the CDR3 is 16 residues. CDR1 MNHEY and CDR2 SVGAGI come from the germline V gene. Trimming at V came to 2 bases and at J to 6 bases, leaving 4 bases not matched to a gene. CDR3 bases: TGTGCCAGCAGTTACCGAACTAGCGGGGGGGGCAATGAGCAGTTCTTC. Translating it yields CASSYRTSGGGNEQFF.

The chain is built from TRBV12-3 or TRBV12-4 and TRBJ1-1, with 7 bases lining up with TRBD1. The CDR3 runs 13 residues. Germline trimming cut 8 bases from V and 1 base from J; bases unmatched to any gene: 4. The CDR3 reads CASSGQSNTEAFF. The CDR3, as DNA: TGTGCCAGCTCGGGACAGTCGAACACTGAAGCTTTCTTT.